This entry describes one T cell receptor beta chain. This CDR3 region has 15 residues. Germline CDR1 and CDR2: SNHLY and FYNNEI. V was shortened by 11 bases and J by 2 bases, with 16 bases between the two germline ends. A J-beta primer mix and a sample-barcoded 5' primer were used in a second PCR of about 7 to 12 cycles. Every molecule of cDNA carried a tag from a template-switch adaptor with 12 random nucleotides. At least 2.5 million CDR3-containing paired-end reads were obtained per sample. One entry per CDR3 protein, called by TCRdb with MiXCR from the 5' RACE reads. The sample carries 1.2 million to 1.5 million distinct CDR3 sequences, roughly 40% recorded once. In each sample, at least 6 million PBMCs were isolated. This sample is drawn from a study of blood T cells in healthy people across ages.

The sequenced sample was blood. This TCR derives from a woman between 18 and 30 years old in good health. J is TRBJ2-6 and V is TRBV2; D is possibly TRBD1 (5 bases). CDR3 sequence: CAGAPNTPGANVLTF. The CDR3 region has the DNA TGTGCCGGGGCCCCCAACACGCCTGGGGCCAACGTCCTGACTTTC.